The clone carrying this T cell receptor beta chain has a count of ten or more. Its antigen is as yet unknown. These data belong to a study of T cells in Graves' hyperthyroidism and ophthalmopathy. Study-level results: In the analysis, a 13 V-J model separated ophthalmopathy from stable hyperthyroidism. Most thyroid clonotypes that were expanded above 0.001 also turned up in blood.

It was considered stable Graves' hyperthyroidism when ophthalmopathy did not progress within 18 months. Patients with uncontrolled infections, other autoimmune diseases, pregnancy or lactation were excluded. There are 13 residues in the CDR3. Germline V lookup: CDR1 MNHEY, CDR2 SVGEGT. V lost 2 bases and J lost 6, with 10 bases in between. Researchers amplified the TCR beta CDR3 regions from RNA transcripts. First-round RT-PCR with HTBI primers amplified the TCR CDR3 region. TCRdb re-called the multiplex PCR reads through MiXCR, storing one row per CDR3 protein. The sample holds around 350,000 distinct CDR3 sequences, about 13% seen once.

This receptor was taken from a woman aged 18-29 years with Graves' hyperthyroidism. The sequenced sample was blood. The J gene is TRBJ1-2, the V gene TRBV6-2 or TRBV6-3; D uncertain. The CDR3 nucleotides are TGTGCCAGCAGTTACCCGACTGTTGATGGCTACACCTTC. Its protein product is CASSYPTVDGYTF.